The clone carrying this T cell receptor beta chain appeared a single time. Its target is unknown. TCRdb's table, derived via immunoSEQ multiplex PCR, lists solely in-frame clones and lacks some. The profile shows about a million clones, approximately 77% of them singletons. The entry originates in a study of shared clonotypes between healthy human individuals. CDR1 and CDR2 from the germline V gene are MNHNY and SVGAGI (reference sequence). The CDR3 is made up of 13 amino acids. The V end lost 5 bases, the J end lost 7 bases, and 14 bases lay between the germline ends. The study, taken as a whole, reports: Several donors held about 4.6% of naive CD4 clonotypes in common. Shared clonotypes across all four donors exceeded non-shared ones in generation probability.

It was into CD45RA+ naive and CD45RA-negative memory subsets that the CD4+ cells were split. The sample taken for sequencing was memory CD4+ T cells from PBMCs. This sample's subset: CD45RA-negative fraction. The genes are TRBV6-6 and TRBJ2-5; D gene unclear. The TCR originated in a man aged 18-30 years in good health. Some clones in this sample may be carry-over from other donors' samples. CDR3 sequence (DNA): TGTGCCAGCAGTCCCCGGGCCCAGCGGACCCAGTACTTC. Its protein is CASSPRAQRTQYF.